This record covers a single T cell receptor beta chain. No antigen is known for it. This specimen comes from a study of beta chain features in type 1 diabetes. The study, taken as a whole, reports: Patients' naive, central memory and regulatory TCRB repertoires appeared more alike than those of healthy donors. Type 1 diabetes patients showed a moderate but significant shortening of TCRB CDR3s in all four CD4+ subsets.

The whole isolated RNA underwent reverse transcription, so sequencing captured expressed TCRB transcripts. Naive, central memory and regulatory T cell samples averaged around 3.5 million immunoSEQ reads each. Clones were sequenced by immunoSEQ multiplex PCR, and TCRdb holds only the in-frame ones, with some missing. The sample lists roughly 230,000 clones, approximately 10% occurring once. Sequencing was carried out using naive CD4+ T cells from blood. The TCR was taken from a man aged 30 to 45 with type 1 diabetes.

CDR3 loop: CASSVGDRGNYGYTF. CDR3 in DNA: TGTGCCAGCAGCGTGGGGGACAGGGGGAACTATGGCTACACCTTC. The chain links TRBV9 to TRBJ1-2, with 11 bases identical to TRBD1. Germline V gene lookup returns CDR1 SGDLS and CDR2 YYNGEE. The CDR3 runs 15 residues. Germline trimming cut 2 bases from V and 2 bases from J; bases unmatched to any gene: 2. Variable domain in full (rest from reference TRBV9 and TRBJ1-2): DSGVTQTPKHLITATGQRVTLRCSPRSGDLSVYWYQQSLDQGLQFLIQYYNGEERAKGNILERFSAQQFPDLHSELNLSSLELGDSALYFCASSVGDRGNYGYTFGSGTRLTVV.